The next 26 T cell receptor beta chains were all read from a single sample in a study of blood T cell repertoires in COVID-19. Profiling relied on immunoSEQ multiplex PCR, and the TCRdb table lists in-frame clones only, not all of them. Of about 340,000 clones listed, approximately 86% are singletons. The specimen was PBMCs or T cells enriched from blood (not recorded which). Source of these receptors: a woman aged 40 to 55 with acute COVID-19.

V is TRBV5-4 and J is TRBJ2-2; 7 positions match TRBD2. Germline trimming cut 1 base from V and 1 base from J; bases unmatched to any gene: 4. The CDR3 consists of 16 residues. Germline CDR1 is SGHNT and CDR2 is YYREEE (reference sequence). Written as DNA, the CDR3 is TGTGCCAGCAGCTTGCGTCCTAGCGGGAACACCGGGGAGCTGTTTTTT. Amino acids: CASSLRPSGNTGELFF.

This clone was observed once. The chain recombines TRBV7-2 with TRBJ2-5; 9 nucleotides align to TRBD2. The germline CDR1 and CDR2 sequences are SGHTA and FQGNSA. The V gene end was trimmed by 3 bases and the J gene end by 1 base; junction bases not matched to a gene: 6. CDR3 length equals 16 residues. The CDR3 is CASSFLAGISQETQYF. The CDR3 bases are TGTGCCAGCAGCTTCCTAGCGGGAATATCCCAAGAGACCCAGTACTTC.

This chain connects TRBV11-2 to TRBJ1-1; 8 nucleotides align to TRBD1. The ends lost 3 bases at V and 1 base at J; junction bases unmatched: 1. The CDR3 totals 14 residues. Germline V gene data show CDR1 as SGHAT and CDR2 as FQNNGV. The CDR3 nucleotides read TGTGCCAGCAGCTTCCAGGGGGCGAACACTGAAGCTTTCTTT. This sequence encodes CASSFQGANTEAFF.

This chain connects TRBV28 to TRBJ1-1; 7 bases fit TRBD1. V dropped 8 bases and J dropped 0; count of bases not matched to a gene: 6. In germline, CDR1 is MDHEN, CDR2 SYDVKM. The CDR3 contains 14 residues. CDR3 amino acids: CASGTTGMNTEAFF. CDR3 DNA sequence: TGTGCCAGCGGAACGACAGGGATGAACACTGAAGCTTTCTTT.

The chain links TRBV6-1 to TRBJ2-5; D gene unclear. The CDR3 extends over 14 amino acids. Germline-derived CDR1 and CDR2 are MNHNS and SASEGT. Trimming pared 1 base from V and 3 bases from J, leaving 9 bases between. The CDR3 spells CASSEGGREETQYF. The DNA for the CDR3 is TGTGCCAGCAGTGAAGGCGGTCGCGAAGAGACCCAGTACTTC.

V usage is TRBV6-5 and J usage is TRBJ1-1; D is undetermined. The V gene's germline CDR1 is MNHEY and CDR2 SVGAGI. With 6 bases removed from V and 4 bases from J, the gap between germline ends came to 18 bases. The CDR3 is made up of 15 amino acids. The CDR3 here is CASSREPSRGTEAFF. DNA of the CDR3: TGTGCCAGCAGCCGAGAGCCCTCAAGAGGCACTGAAGCTTTCTTT.

Turning to this clone: The same CDR3 arises from other DNA sequences in this sample as well. The chain carries TRBV12-3 or TRBV12-4 and TRBJ1-1; D remains unclear. V lost 3 bases and J 0 bases, leaving 5 bases between the germline ends. The CDR3 contains 13 residues. In DNA form, the CDR3 reads TGTGCCAGCAGTTTTACGGTGAACACTGAAGCTTTCTTT. It is translated as CASSFTVNTEAFF.

This sequence joins TRBV11-2 and TRBJ1-3; D gene ambiguous. The V and J ends lost 1 base and 8 bases respectively, with 9 bases between them. The CDR3 length is 13 residues. Germline V gene data show CDR1 as SGHAT and CDR2 as FQNNGV. The CDR3 sequence: CASSLGPGDTIYF. In DNA, the CDR3 is TGTGCCAGCAGCTTAGGACCCGGGGACACCATATATTTT.

The V gene is TRBV9, the J gene TRBJ2-1; 13 nucleotides line up with TRBD2. Germline values: CDR1 SGDLS, CDR2 YYNGEE. The CDR3 contains 16 residues. V was clipped by 1 base and J by 8 bases; unmatched bases: 6. The CDR3 DNA reads TGTGCCAGCAGCGTATCGGGGACTAGCGGGAACCATGAGCAGTTCTTC. This translates into CASSVSGTSGNHEQFF.

The chain recombines TRBV28 with TRBJ1-2; maybe TRBD1 (6 bases). This CDR3 is 11 amino acids long. In germline, CDR1 is MDHEN, CDR2 SYDVKM. V lost 6 bases, J lost 7 bases, and 9 bases lay in between. CDR3 in DNA: TGTGCCAGCAGAGGGGGGGTTGGCTACACCTTC. Its translation: CASRGGVGYTF.

The chain recombines TRBV2 with TRBJ1-5; TRBD1 matches at 7 bases. Germline V gene sequence: CDR1 SNHLY, CDR2 FYNNEI. CDR3 length: 14 residues. With 8 bases clipped from V and 4 bases from J, the junction kept 8 bases outside the gene matches. Here the CDR3 reads CASVWQGGNQPQHF. Here the CDR3 DNA reads TGTGCCAGCGTCTGGCAGGGGGGAAATCAGCCCCAGCATTTT.

As for this clone: This specimen includes other DNA sequences encoding the same CDR3. V usage is TRBV24-1 and J usage is TRBJ1-4; 10 nucleotides agree with TRBD1. Trimming took 2 bases from V and 5 from J; bases not matched to a gene: 1. CDR3 length: 15 residues. Germline-derived CDR1 and CDR2 are KGHDR and SFDVKD. The CDR3 loop is CATSDSGQGNEKLFF. The CDR3 nucleotides read TGTGCCACCAGTGATTCGGGACAGGGGAATGAAAAACTGTTTTTT.

This chain joins TRBV20-1 and TRBJ2-1; TRBD2 matches 9 bases. The CDR3 runs 13 residues. V lost 3 bases to trimming and J lost 8 bases; unmatched junction nucleotides: 5. CDR1 and CDR2 from the germline V gene are DFQATT and SNEGSKA (reference sequence). The CDR3 loop reads CSASPSGNDEQFF. For the CDR3, the DNA is TGCAGTGCTAGTCCTAGCGGGAACGATGAGCAGTTCTTC.

This chain's CDR3 is CASSKTSGSYSSTDTQYF. In DNA, the CDR3 is TGTGCCAGTAGTAAGACTAGCGGGTCCTACTCTAGCACAGATACGCAGTATTTT. The rearrangement joins TRBV19 to TRBJ2-3; 10 nucleotides agree with TRBD2. Losses at the gene ends were 4 bases for V and 0 bases for J; bases not matched to a gene: 10. Germline CDR1 LNHDA, CDR2 SQIVND (reference sequence). This CDR3 contains 18 residues.

The rearrangement uses TRBV6-1 and TRBJ1-2; D remains ambiguous. CDR1 and CDR2 (germline): MNHNS, SASEGT. The CDR3 covers 14 residues. V was trimmed by 0 bases and J by 2 bases, leaving 7 bases between them. DNA of the CDR3: TGTGCCAGCAGTGAAGCGCCAGGAAACTATGGCTACACCTTC. It translates to CASSEAPGNYGYTF.

V usage is TRBV9 and J usage is TRBJ2-7, with 7 bases fitting TRBD1. With 0 bases clipped from V and 2 bases from J, the junction kept 8 bases outside the gene matches. This CDR3 region has 16 residues. Germline CDR1 and CDR2: SGDLS and YYNGEE. The CDR3 is CASSVAPGTEAYEQYF. The CDR3, as DNA: TGTGCCAGCAGCGTAGCCCCCGGGACAGAAGCCTACGAGCAGTACTTC.

The V gene is TRBV7-2, the J gene TRBJ2-6, with D unclear. V shed 5 bases and J shed 4 bases, with 12 bases lying between them. From germline, CDR1 is SGHTA and CDR2 FQGNSA. The CDR3 spans 15 residues. CDR3 coding DNA: TGTGCCAGCAGCGCAGACTTGCAAGGGGCCAACGTCCTGACTTTC. It translates to CASSADLQGANVLTF.

This clone has only a few counts. J is TRBJ1-2 and V is TRBV5-4; 8 nucleotides line up with TRBD1. The V segment lost 5 bases and the J segment 4 bases; nucleotides outside the gene matches: 4. Germline CDR1 reads SGHNT; CDR2 reads YYREEE (reference sequence). The CDR3 consists of 13 residues. CDR3 region: CASRQGAGYGYTF. The CDR3 bases are TGTGCCAGCAGGCAGGGGGCCGGCTATGGCTACACCTTC.

This clone has only a few counts. This chain joins TRBV2 and TRBJ1-1, with TRBD1 identical over 11 bases. J lost 4 bases, V lost 3 bases, and 1 base had no gene match. CDR3 size: 14 residues. From germline, CDR1 is SNHLY and CDR2 FYNNEI. CDR3 in amino acids: CASSEGTGGTEAFF. In DNA form, the CDR3 reads TGTGCCAGCAGTGAGGGGACAGGGGGCACTGAAGCTTTCTTT. Using reference TRBV2 and TRBJ1-1 for the parts outside the CDR3, the full variable domain is EPEVTQTPSHQVTQMGQEVILRCVPISNHLYFYWYRQILGQKVEFLVSFYNNEISEKSEIFDDQFSVERPDGSNFTLKIRSTKLEDSAMYFCASSEGTGGTEAFFGQGTRLTVV.

The count of this clone is one. The V gene is TRBV4-2, the J gene TRBJ2-2; 13 bases are a match to TRBD2. The CDR3 is made up of 18 amino acids. Germline-derived CDR1 and CDR2 are LGHNA and YNFKEQ. Trimming took 4 bases from V and 1 from J; bases not matched to a gene: 6. This CDR3 reads CASSRGLAGAVNTGELFF. In DNA, the CDR3 is TGTGCCAGCAGCCGAGGACTAGCGGGAGCGGTGAACACCGGGGAGCTGTTTTTT.

V gene TRBV19 combines with J gene TRBJ2-6; the D gene is possibly TRBD1 (5 bases). Germline V gene lookup returns CDR1 LNHDA and CDR2 SQIVND (reference sequence). CDR3 length equals 17 residues. V dropped 2 bases and J dropped 8 bases, with 19 bases sitting between them. The CDR3 spells CASSIQGSELFPNVLTF. The CDR3 nucleotides read TGTGCCAGTAGTATACAGGGTTCCGAGCTTTTCCCCAACGTCCTGACTTTC.

V is TRBV6-2 or TRBV6-3 and J is TRBJ1-2; 7 bases align to TRBD1. CDR1 is MNHEY, CDR2 SVGEGT, per germline. The junction had 6 bases not matched to a gene; V was cut back by 1 base and J by 7 bases. The CDR3 extends over 14 amino acids. CDR3 nucleotide sequence: TGTGCCAGCAGTTACTTACAGGGGATCGGTGGCTACACCTTC. Protein product: CASSYLQGIGGYTF.

The chain carries TRBV15 and TRBJ2-7; D may be TRBD2 (6 bases). The germline V gene encodes CDR1 LNHNV and CDR2 YYDKDF (reference sequence). Trimming took 6 bases from V and 2 from J, leaving 14 bases between them. There are 14 residues in the CDR3. The CDR3 DNA reads TGTGCCACCAGGGCGGCCGCGGGGACCTACGAGCAGTACTTC. Amino acids: CATRAAAGTYEQYF.

This clone has a handful of counts. J is TRBJ1-1 and V is TRBV28, with D possibly matching TRBD1 (5 bases). V lost 1 base to trimming and J lost 0 bases, with 9 bases between them. CDR3 length equals 15 residues. Germline V gene sequence: CDR1 MDHEN, CDR2 SYDVKM. CDR3 amino acids: CASSLSTGVNTEAFF. The CDR3 DNA reads TGTGCCAGCAGTTTATCCACAGGCGTGAACACTGAAGCTTTCTTT.

This chain connects TRBV11-2 to TRBJ1-1; 8 nucleotides line up with TRBD1. Germline V CDR1 and CDR2: SGHAT, FQNNGV. V dropped 3 bases and J dropped 5; count of bases not matched to a gene: 5. The CDR3 consists of 14 residues. CDR3 DNA: TGTGCCAGCAGCTTGAAGACAGGGGTGACTGAAGCTTTCTTT. This sequence encodes CASSLKTGVTEAFF.

The CDR3 here is CASSLILAGEQFF. Here the CDR3 DNA reads TGTGCCAGCAGTTTAATACTAGCAGGTGAGCAGTTCTTC. The chain is built from TRBV27 and TRBJ2-1, with D possibly TRBD2 on 6 matching bases. CDR1 is MNHEY and CDR2 is SMNVEV in the germline V gene (reference sequence). V dropped 2 bases and J dropped 9 bases, with 11 bases sitting between them. The CDR3 is 13 residues long.